This is a list of T cell receptor beta chains from one sample in a study of radiotherapy plus CTLA-4 blockade in lung cancer. Assay used: immunoSEQ multiplex PCR; TCRdb lists only in-frame clones, some missing. Here the sample spans 30,000 to 40,000 clones, approximately 70% being singletons. The material was peripheral blood, obtained from a patient treated with radiotherapy plus ipilimumab. The receptors shown here come from a human donor with non-small cell lung cancer who had stable disease on radiotherapy plus ipilimumab. The CDR3 runs from the conserved cysteine through the conserved F or W. A D gene is named only where the DNA matches it firmly. Size is omitted from some rows. Given values are once, few, many or a class for expanded clones.

NA NA TRBJ2-7 TRBV25-1 TGTGCCAGCAGTGAATCGAGGCAGGCTGACTACGAGCAGTACTTC CASSESRQADYEQYF
medium-sized NA TRBJ1-3 TRBV19 TGTGCCAGTAGTCAGGGGAGAAGAAACACCATATATTTT CASSQGRRNTIYF
NA TRBD1 TRBJ2-1 TRBV10-3 TGTGCCATCAGTGAGGGACAGGATAACCGAAATGAGCAGTTCTTC CAISEGQDNRNEQFF
NA NA TRBJ2-1 TRBV7-2 TGTGCCAGCAGCCCCGACGCAAGGGGCAATGAGCAGTTCTTC CASSPDARGNEQFF
few NA TRBJ2-1 TRBV28 TGTGCCAGCACCCCGGGGCTACCACTTTACAATGAGCAGTTCTTC CASTPGLPLYNEQFF
NA NA TRBJ2-3 TRBV5-5 TGTGCCAGCAGCTTGTTTAGCACAGATACGCAGTATTTT CASSLFSTDTQYF
NA TRBD1 TRBJ2-1 TRBV19 TGTGCCAGTAGCCCAACCCGACAGGGCCCCTACAATGAGCAGTTCTTC CASSPTRQGPYNEQFF
once TRBD2 TRBJ2-5 TRBV4-3 TGCGCCAGCAGCCAAGAAACGGCTAGCGGTTACCAAGAGACCCAGTACTTC CASSQETASGYQETQYF
once TRBD1 TRBJ1-1 TRBV19 TGTGCCAGTAGTCCGAGGACAGGAGGTACTGAAGCTTTCTTT CASSPRTGGTEAFF
NA NA TRBJ1-3 TRBV6-5 TGTGCCAGCAGTTACTCTGGGAACTCTGGAAACACCATATATTTT CASSYSGNSGNTIYF
medium-sized TRBD1 TRBJ2-7 TRBV14 TGTGCCAGCAGCCAATCCCGACAGGGCGCCTACGAGCAGTACTTC CASSQSRQGAYEQYF
NA NA TRBJ2-2 TRBV14 TGTGCCAGCAGCCGAGCCTCGCGGGGGAACACCGGGGAGCTGTTTTTT CASSRASRGNTGELFF
NA NA TRBJ2-3 TRBV9 TGTGCCAGCACCTCAAGTGGTAAAAGCACAGATACGCAGTATTTT CASTSSGKSTDTQYF
NA NA TRBJ2-7 TRBV20-1 TGCAGTGCTCTCACTGAGCGCGAGCAGTACTTC CSALTEREQYF
NA TRBD2 TRBJ2-7 TRBV19 TGTGCCAGTAGAGCGGGATACGAGCAGTACTTC CASRAGYEQYF
NA NA TRBJ2-5 TRBV11-1 TGTGCCAGCAGCTTGTCGTCGGTCCCCCCAGAGACCCAGTACTTC CASSLSSVPPETQYF
once NA TRBJ1-1 TRBV4-2 TGTGCCAGCAGCCAAGCCCCCCCACCCAGTCCCTATGAAGCTTTCTTT CASSQAPPPSPYEAFF
NA TRBD2 TRBJ2-7 TRBV5-6 TGTGCCAGCACCTCCGGGGGGGTACGAAACGAGCAGTACTTC CASTSGGVRNEQYF
NA NA TRBJ1-2 TRBV18 TGTGCCAGCTCACCTGGGGGGGATGGTGGCTACACCTTC CASSPGGDGGYTF
NA TRBD2 TRBJ2-7 TRBV2 TGTGCCAGCAGTCCTTTGAGCGGGAGTATCTACGAGCAGTACTTC CASSPLSGSIYEQYF
NA TRBD2 TRBJ2-1 TRBV4-1 TGCGCCAGCAGCCAACAACTGATGGGGCTAGCGGGACTTAACCCCTACAATGAGCAGTTCTTC CASSQQLMGLAGLNPYNEQFF
once NA TRBJ1-5 TRBV7-6 TGTGCCAGCAGCTCAAACAGGGATCAGCCCCAGCATTTT CASSSNRDQPQHF
few NA TRBJ2-7 TRBV10-1 TGCGCCACGCGGGACTTTAACGAGGGCGAGCAGTACTTC CATRDFNEGEQYF
NA TRBD1 TRBJ2-1 TRBV5-4 TGTGCCAGCAGCCTCGGACAGGGGGCAAGTAATGAGCAGTTCTTC CASSLGQGASNEQFF
NA NA TRBJ2-1 TRBV19 TGTGCCAGTAGTCCCAGGGGTAGCGGGCTTTACAATGAGCAGTTCTTC CASSPRGSGLYNEQFF
NA TRBD1 TRBJ1-2 TRBV23-1 TGCGCCAGCAGTGGGCCTTCCGGGACAGGCCCGGGCGGCTACACCTTC CASSGPSGTGPGGYTF
few TRBD1 TRBJ2-1 TRBV4-2 TGTGCCAGCAGCCAAGTGGGACAGGGGGACAATGAGCAGTTCTTC CASSQVGQGDNEQFF
NA TRBD2 TRBJ2-7 TRBV6-4 TGTGCCAGCAAACCCAGTAGCGGGAGGGCCCCCCAGAACTACGAGCAGTACTTC CASKPSSGRAPQNYEQYF
NA TRBD2 TRBJ2-5 TRBV27 TGTGCCAGCAGTTTATATTTCGGGACTAGCGAAGAGACCCAGTACTTC CASSLYFGTSEETQYF
NA NA TRBJ2-3 TRBV7-3 TGTGCCAGCAGCAAGGGGGTAGGGACGACAGATACGCAGTATTTT CASSKGVGTTDTQYF
NA NA TRBJ2-3 TRBV5-1 TGCGCCAGCAGCCCTCGGGGGGCAAGCACAGATACGCAGTATTTT CASSPRGASTDTQYF
few NA TRBJ1-5 TRBV28 TGTGCCAGCAGGGTTGGTAATCAGCCCCAGCATTTT CASRVGNQPQHF
NA NA TRBJ2-7 TRBV2 TGTGCCAGCAGAGGAGGGGGATCGGGGGAGCAGTACTTC CASRGGGSGEQYF
NA NA TRBJ1-2 TRBV21-1 TGTGCCAGCAGCAAAGAAACGCCAGCTCCTAACTATGGCTACACCTTC CASSKETPAPNYGYTF
NA TRBD2 TRBJ2-7 TRBV7-9 TGTGCCAGCAGCTTCCCCGCTACTAGCGGGCGCTCCTACGAGCAGTACTTC CASSFPATSGRSYEQYF